The entry below gives a single TCR beta chain sequence along with its context. The study sorted every CD8+ T cell subset in triplicate at 250,000 to 300,000 cells each. The entry originates in a study of CXCR3-negative and CXCR3-positive naive CD8 T cells. The TRB cDNA libraries were prepared by 5' RACE with UMI labels. TCRdb reprocessed the 5' RACE reads, with one entry per CDR3 protein and no DNA. The sample yields some 61,000 distinct CDR3 sequences, of which the top ten take up around 4%. The CDR3 contains 17 residues. The germline CDR1 and CDR2 sequences are SGDLS and YYNGEE. This clonotype originated in a human donor in good health. Some clones in this sample may be carry-over from other donors' samples. This rearrangement joins TRBV9 to TRBJ2-7; TCRdb lists TRBD1, though no DNA is available to test this call. Sequencing used naive CXCR3- CD8+ T cells from blood. Subset specified: CD45RO-CCR7+CD27+CD95- naive CD8+ T cells lacking CXCR3 (TNR3-). The CDR3 protein is CASSAPEGDGSPYEQYF.